The 26 T cell receptor beta chains in this list originate from one sample, sequenced in a study of somatic mutations in cytotoxic T cells in rheumatoid arthritis. Assay: immunoSEQ multiplex PCR; the TCRdb copy retains only in-frame clones and omits some. The table has approximately 23,000 clones, about four fifths seen once; the top ten hold roughly 10%. The source material was CD8+ T cells sorted from blood. These receptors all come from an adult with rheumatoid arthritis.

V gene TRBV5-4 combines with J gene TRBJ2-3; 12 positions match TRBD1. The CDR3 runs to 16 residues. CDR1 is SGHNT, CDR2 YYREEE, per germline (reference sequence). The V and J ends lost 3 bases and 4 bases, in that order; junction bases with no gene match: 6. The CDR3 coding sequence is TGTGCCAGCAGCTCCGCCGGGACAGGGGGCCCAGATACGCAGTATTTT. This translates into CASSSAGTGGPDTQYF. The entire variable domain, with the rest obtained from reference TRBV5-4 and TRBJ2-3, is as follows: ETGVTQSPTHLIKTRGQQVTLRCSSQSGHNTVSWYQQALGQGPQFIFQYYREEENGRGNFPPRFSGLQFPNYSSELNVNALELDDSALYLCASSSAGTGGPDTQYFGPGTRLTVL.

The rearrangement uses TRBV11-2 and TRBJ1-1, with D unresolved. This CDR3 has 15 amino acids. Germline V lookup: CDR1 SGHAT, CDR2 FQNNGV. Trimming left V 5 bases short and J 0 bases short, with 13 bases between. This CDR3 is CASSNPGKMNTEAFF. The CDR3 region has the DNA TGTGCCAGCAGCAATCCGGGAAAAATGAACACTGAAGCTTTCTTT. The whole variable domain, remainder taken from reference TRBV11-2 and TRBJ1-1, is EAGVAQSPRYKIIEKRQSVAFWCNPISGHATLYWYQQILGQGPKLLIQFQNNGVVDDSQLPKDRFSAERLKGVDSTLKIQPAKLEDSAVYLCASSNPGKMNTEAFFGQGTRLTVV.

The chain has TRBV29-1 and TRBJ2-1, with TRBD2 matching over 12 bases. CDR1 is SQVTM, CDR2 ANQGSEA, per germline. The junction had 8 bases not matched to a gene; V was cut back by 3 bases and J by 2 bases. The length of the CDR3 is 17 residues. CDR3 residues: CSVDGLAGGFTYNEQFF. The CDR3 DNA sequence: TGCAGCGTTGATGGCCTAGCGGGAGGGTTTACCTACAATGAGCAGTTCTTC.

The chain is built from TRBV6-1 and TRBJ2-5, with D hard to call. Germline V gene data show CDR1 as MNHNS and CDR2 as SASEGT. The CDR3 has 11 residues. Trimming stripped 4 bases from V and 4 bases from J, with 4 bases between. The CDR3 here is CASSGGETQYF. DNA for the CDR3: TGTGCCAGCAGTGGGGGAGAGACCCAGTACTTC.

This chain connects TRBV15 to TRBJ2-5; possible D gene TRBD2, 5 bases. From germline, CDR1 is LNHNV and CDR2 YYDKDF (reference sequence). The V and J ends lost 4 bases and 7 bases respectively, with 13 bases between them. The CDR3 runs 13 residues. In nucleotides, the CDR3 is TGTGCCACCAGCATACGGGAAATAGGGACCCAGTACTTC. It codes for CATSIREIGTQYF. The full variable domain, rest sourced from reference TRBV15 and TRBJ2-5, is DAMVIQNPRYQVTQFGKPVTLSCSQTLNHNVMYWYQQKSSQAPKLLFHYYDKDFNNEADTPDNFQSRRPNTSFCFLDIRSPGLGDTAMYLCATSIREIGTQYFGPGTRLLVL.

This chain links TRBV2 with TRBJ2-7; maybe TRBD1 (6 bases). CDR1 is SNHLY and CDR2 is FYNNEI in the germline V gene. Deletions cut 1 base from V and 2 bases from J, with 12 bases between. The CDR3 length is 15 residues. The chain's CDR3 is CASSEGTAYTYEQYF. In DNA, the CDR3 is TGTGCCAGCAGTGAAGGGACAGCCTATACCTACGAGCAGTACTTC. The full variable domain, its missing parts supplied by reference TRBV2 and TRBJ2-7, is EPEVTQTPSHQVTQMGQEVILRCVPISNHLYFYWYRQILGQKVEFLVSFYNNEISEKSEIFDDQFSVERPDGSNFTLKIRSTKLEDSAMYFCASSEGTAYTYEQYFGPGTRLTVT.

This chain uses TRBV7-8 with TRBJ2-1, with 9 bases that match TRBD2. The V and J ends lost 8 bases and 2 bases, in that order; junction bases with no gene match: 4. CDR3 size: 14 residues. The germline V gene encodes CDR1 SGHVS and CDR2 FQNEAQ. This chain's CDR3 is CASSSGETYNEQFF. CDR3 nucleotides: TGTGCCAGCTCTAGCGGGGAGACCTACAATGAGCAGTTCTTC.

V and J are TRBV4-1 and TRBJ2-2; 11 positions match TRBD1. This CDR3 spans 15 amino acids. Germline assignment: CDR1 MGHRA and CDR2 YSYEKL. V shed 6 bases and J 5 bases; nucleotides not matched to a gene: 5. CDR3 nucleotide sequence: TGCGCCAGCAGAGGACAGGGGGCAGGTACCGGGGAGCTGTTTTTT. It codes for CASRGQGAGTGELFF.

This clone came up a few times. The rearrangement joins TRBV6-4 to TRBJ2-3, with 9 bases aligning to TRBD2. V was pared by 2 bases and J by 5 bases, with 8 bases of the junction left unmatched. Germline CDR1 MRHNA, CDR2 SNTAGT. This CDR3 spans 16 amino acids. The DNA for the CDR3 is TGTGCCAGCAGTGACGAGGCGGGGGGGCCTATAGATACGCAGTATTTT. Amino acids: CASSDEAGGPIDTQYF.

This clone turned up a few times. The chain couples TRBV19 to TRBJ2-7; 10 nucleotides agree with TRBD2. CDR3 length: 15 amino acids. Germline CDR1 LNHDA, CDR2 SQIVND (reference sequence). V shed 6 bases and J 2 bases; nucleotides not matched to a gene: 7. The CDR3 DNA sequence: TGTGCCAGTAGCAGGCCACTAGCGGGACCCTACGAGCAGTACTTC. It specifies CASSRPLAGPYEQYF.

This clone was observed once. The CDR3 DNA reads TGTGCCAGCAGCCTATCCGGGACAGTCTACGAGCAGTACTTC. It codes for CASSLSGTVYEQYF. The chain carries TRBV7-9 and TRBJ2-7, with TRBD1 matching 7 bases. The trim removed 5 bases at V and 3 bases at J, leaving 7 bases unmatched. Per germline, CDR1 SEHNR and CDR2 FQNEAQ (reference sequence). This CDR3 has 14 amino acids.

The chain employs TRBV18 and TRBJ2-2, with D possibly being TRBD1 (6 bases). The germline V gene has CDR1 KGHSH and CDR2 LQKENI. V was shortened by 2 bases and J by 7 bases, with 17 bases between the two germline ends. This CDR3 has 16 residues. The CDR3 DNA follows: TGTGCCAGCTCACCAAACCCAGGGGCGGCTCGCGGGGAGCTGTTTTTT. Its translation: CASSPNPGAARGELFF.

The chain combines TRBV4-1 with TRBJ2-7, with D perhaps TRBD2 (6 bases). Germline CDR1 reads MGHRA; CDR2 reads YSYEKL. CDR3 length: 15 amino acids. V was cut by 2 bases and J by 4 bases, with 15 bases left in between. In DNA form, the CDR3 reads TGCGCCAGCAGCCAAACCAAGGAGGGGTCTTACGAGCAGTACTTC. It codes for CASSQTKEGSYEQYF.

The rearrangement joins TRBV7-9 to TRBJ1-4; the D is unclear. Germline CDR1 SEHNR, CDR2 FQNEAQ (reference sequence). The CDR3 loop spans 11 amino acids. Trimming shortened V by 5 bases and J by 8 bases, and 6 bases separated the two germline ends. The CDR3 DNA is TGTGCCAGCAGCCCGGAAGAAAAACTGTTTTTT. Its protein product is CASSPEEKLFF. Using reference TRBV7-9 and TRBJ1-4 for the parts outside the CDR3, the full variable domain is DTGVSQNPRHKITKRGQNVTFRCDPISEHNRLYWYRQTLGQGPEFLTYFQNEAQLEKSRLLSDRFSAERPKGSFSTLEIQRTEQGDSAMYLCASSPEEKLFFGSGTQLSVL.

The chain has TRBV18 and TRBJ2-4, with 8 bases lining up with TRBD1. The germline gives CDR1 KGHSH, CDR2 LQKENI. The CDR3 consists of 13 residues. J gave up 8 bases and V 3 bases, and 3 bases lay outside the gene matches. The CDR3 DNA follows: TGTGCCAGCTCACCCGAGGACAGGGACATTCAGTACTTC. It specifies CASSPEDRDIQYF.

This clone was seen more than once but under ten times. CDR3 residues: CASSFLAGMINEKLFF. The CDR3 bases are TGTGCCAGCAGCTTTTTAGCGGGCATGATTAATGAAAAACTGTTTTTT. The V and J genes are TRBV7-9 and TRBJ1-4, with D unresolved. Trimming left V 3 bases short and J 4 bases short, with 15 bases between. The CDR3 covers 16 residues. The germline CDR1 and CDR2 sequences are SEHNR and FQNEAQ (reference sequence).

The chain employs TRBV5-6 and TRBJ1-2; TRBD1 is a possible D gene (6 bases). CDR3 length: 15 amino acids. V dropped 0 bases and J dropped 3 bases, with 12 bases sitting between them. From germline, CDR1 is SGHDT and CDR2 YYEEEE. As DNA, the CDR3 is TGTGCCAGCAGCTTGGCAGGGGCAGGATACTATGGCTACACCTTC. It is translated as CASSLAGAGYYGYTF. Complete variable domain (other parts from reference TRBV5-6 and TRBJ1-2): DAGVTQSPTHLIKTRGQQVTLRCSPKSGHDTVSWYQQALGQGPQFIFQYYEEEERQRGNFPDRFSGHQFPNYSSELNVNALLLGDSALYLCASSLAGAGYYGYTFGSGTRLTVV.

This sequence joins TRBV7-8 and TRBJ1-4; 7 nucleotides match TRBD1. The trim removed 4 bases at V and 3 bases at J, leaving 14 bases unmatched. The CDR3 length is 18 residues. Per the germline V gene, CDR1 is SGHVS and CDR2 is FQNEAQ. The CDR3 loop is CASSSNGTEFRANEKLFF. For the CDR3, the DNA is TGTGCCAGCAGCTCAAACGGGACAGAGTTTAGGGCTAATGAAAAACTGTTTTTT.

The chain combines TRBV5-4 with TRBJ2-3, with 8 nucleotides matching TRBD1. Looked up from germline, CDR1 is SGHNT and CDR2 is YYREEE (reference sequence). This CDR3 is built from 17 residues. Losses at the gene ends were 0 bases for V and 0 bases for J; bases not matched to a gene: 6. The CDR3 sequence: CASSLADRGESTDTQYF. In nucleotides, the CDR3 is TGTGCCAGCAGCTTGGCCGACAGGGGAGAGAGCACAGATACGCAGTATTTT.

The chain employs TRBV7-9 and TRBJ1-1; a possible D gene is TRBD1 (5 bases). Germline-derived CDR1 and CDR2 are SEHNR and FQNEAQ (reference sequence). The CDR3 has 13 amino acids. Deletions cut 7 bases from V and 1 base from J, with 10 bases between. CDR3 in amino acids: CASTGGGNTEAFF. DNA for the CDR3: TGTGCCAGCACCGGCGGGGGGAACACTGAAGCTTTCTTT.

The CDR3 here is CASRRQPSFTEAFF. Written as DNA, the CDR3 is TGTGCCAGCAGACGCCAGCCCTCATTCACTGAAGCTTTCTTT. This chain links TRBV2 with TRBJ1-1, with D hard to call. The CDR3 contains 14 residues. The ends were cut back, 6 bases at V and 4 bases at J, with 15 bases in the middle. Germline V gene sequence: CDR1 SNHLY, CDR2 FYNNEI.

This clone was detected a few times. V gene TRBV19 combines with J gene TRBJ1-1; the D gene is possibly TRBD1 (5 bases). Trimming took off 3 bases at V and 7 bases at J, with 12 bases between the two ends. In germline, CDR1 is LNHDA, CDR2 SQIVND (reference sequence). There are 13 residues in the CDR3. The CDR3 spells CASSIAPGGEAFF. As DNA, the CDR3 is TGTGCCAGTAGTATCGCACCCGGGGGTGAAGCTTTCTTT.

The gene calls are TRBV15 and TRBJ1-5; no definite D call. In germline, CDR1 is LNHNV, CDR2 YYDKDF (reference sequence). The V gene lost 2 bases and the J gene lost 5 bases, with 16 bases spanning the gap. The CDR3 has 16 residues. As DNA, the CDR3 is TGTGCCACCAGCAGACGAGCCCGGGCCATGCATCAGCCCCAGCATTTT. This sequence encodes CATSRRARAMHQPQHF.

In nucleotides, the CDR3 is TGCGCCAGCAGCTTGGATTCTAAACCCTCCTACGAGCAGTACTTC. Translating gives CASSLDSKPSYEQYF. V and J are TRBV5-1 and TRBJ2-7, with unresolved D. CDR1 is SGHRS and CDR2 is YFSETQ in the germline V gene. The V and J ends lost 0 bases and 0 bases respectively, with 10 bases between them. This CDR3 is built from 15 residues.

The rearrangement uses TRBV6-1 and TRBJ2-5; D is uncertain. The ends were cut back, 7 bases at V and 2 bases at J, with 14 bases in the middle. Germline V gene sequence: CDR1 MNHNS, CDR2 SASEGT. There are 14 residues in the CDR3. CDR3 nucleotides: TGTGCCAGCACCCAAAATCGAGCACAAGAGACCCAGTACTTC. Its protein is CASTQNRAQETQYF.

The V gene is TRBV5-4, the J gene TRBJ2-5, with D perhaps TRBD1 (6 bases). Germline V gives CDR1 SGHNT, CDR2 YYREEE (reference sequence). CDR3 size: 14 residues. V was clipped by 3 bases and J by 0 bases, with 9 bases between them. The CDR3 bases are TGTGCCAGCAGCTCCGGGACAAACCAAGAGACCCAGTACTTC. Residues: CASSSGTNQETQYF.